These T cell receptor beta chains were read from a single sample in a study of blood T cell repertoires in COVID-19. Measured with immunoSEQ multiplex PCR; TCRdb has only the in-frame clones, and not every one. Of hundreds of thousands of clones in the sample, around nine tenths were seen once. Sequencing was performed on peripheral blood. The origin of the receptors is a woman aged 60-75 years who had recovered from COVID-19. CDR3s include the opening cysteine and the closing phenylalanine or tryptophan. D genes are given only for firm matches. Clone size, where shown, is once, few, many, or a class for clones that have expanded.

TRBV29-1	.	TRBJ1-2	.	CSVELSGFGGYTF	TGCAGCGTTGAGTTGTCAGGCTTCGGTGGCTACACCTTC
TRBV11-2	.	TRBJ2-1	.	CASSWERGQGSGGFNEQFF	TGTGCCAGCAGCTGGGAGAGGGGACAGGGTAGCGGGGGGTTCAATGAGCAGTTCTTC
TRBV10-3	.	TRBJ2-7	TRBD2	CAISISGGSYEQYF	TGTGCCATCAGTATTAGCGGGGGGTCCTACGAGCAGTACTTC
TRBV7-3	.	TRBJ1-2	TRBD1	CASSLTPTGSYGYTF	TGTGCCAGCAGCTTAACGCCGACAGGGAGCTATGGCTACACCTTC
TRBV21-1	.	TRBJ1-1	.	CASSKEGGTEAFF	TGTGCCAGCAGCAAAGAAGGAGGTACTGAAGCTTTCTTT
TRBV9	.	TRBJ2-3	.	CASSVVAVTDTQYF	TGTGCCAGCAGCGTAGTAGCGGTCACAGATACGCAGTATTTT
TRBV7-6	.	TRBJ2-7	TRBD1	CASSLAAGGNYEQYF	TGTGCCAGCAGCTTAGCGGCAGGGGGTAACTACGAGCAGTACTTC
TRBV5-1	.	TRBJ1-1	TRBD1	CASSPHTGENTEAFF	TGCGCCAGCAGCCCCCACACAGGGGAGAACACTGAAGCTTTCTTT
TRBV3-1/TRBV3-2	.	TRBJ2-7	TRBD2	CASSHGAGGYEQYF	TGTGCCAGCAGCCATGGGGCCGGGGGGTACGAGCAGTACTTC
TRBV25-1	.	TRBJ2-5	TRBD1	CASSLSGQGAGTQYF	TGTGCCAGCAGTCTTAGCGGACAGGGGGCTGGGACCCAGTACTTC
TRBV7-7	.	TRBJ1-3	.	CASSPGQGNTIYF	TGTGCTAGCAGCCCAGGACAGGGAAACACCATATATTTT
TRBV7-8	.	TRBJ1-5	TRBD1	CASSLVFGQGADQPQHF	TGTGCCAGCAGCTTAGTCTTCGGACAGGGGGCGGATCAGCCCCAGCATTTT
TRBV6-1	.	TRBJ1-1	.	CAIKEAGSNTEAFF	TGTGCCATCAAGGAGGCGGGATCCAACACTGAAGCTTTCTTT
TRBV29-1	.	TRBJ2-2	.	CSVDSSTRTGELFF	TGCAGCGTTGACTCTTCTACGAGGACCGGGGAGCTGTTTTTT
TRBV5-1	once	TRBJ1-2	.	CASSSLTGIYGYTF	TGCGCCAGCAGCTCTCTTACAGGAATCTATGGCTACACCTTC
TRBV28	.	TRBJ1-4	.	CATHDSPNEKLFF	TGTGCCACCCATGACAGCCCGAATGAAAAACTGTTTTTT
TRBV6-1	.	TRBJ1-3	.	CASSERRNSGIF	TGTGCCAGCAGTGAAAGACGGAACAGCGGGATCTTT
TRBV6-5	once	TRBJ1-6	.	CASTQGRLPLHF	TGTGCCAGCACCCAGGGCCGGCTCCCCCTCCACTTT
TRBV2	.	TRBJ2-7	TRBD1	CASSDRDRVLYF	TGTGCCAGCAGTGACCGGGACAGGGTGCTTTACTTC
TRBV6-4	.	TRBJ2-3	TRBD2	CASALGAGGTDTQYF	TGTGCCAGCGCCCTGGGAGCGGGGGGCACAGATACGCAGTATTTT
TRBV5-4	.	TRBJ2-3	.	CASSFGLSTDTQYF	TGTGCCAGCAGCTTTGGGCTTTCCACAGATACGCAGTATTTT
TRBV5-1	.	TRBJ1-1	TRBD1	CASSQDRGAEAFF	TGCGCCAGCAGCCAGGACAGGGGGGCCGAAGCTTTCTTT
TRBV18	.	TRBJ2-5	TRBD1	CASSPWDRQLGTQYF	TGTGCCAGCTCACCGTGGGACAGGCAATTAGGGACCCAGTACTTC
TRBV7-9	few	TRBJ1-2	.	CASSLGIGVNYGYTF	TGTGCCAGCAGCTTAGGAATCGGGGTAAACTATGGCTACACCTTC
TRBV5-1	.	TRBJ2-1	.	CASSFLWTGGGSNEQFF	TGCGCCAGCAGCTTTCTCTGGACGGGGGGCGGGTCTAATGAGCAGTTCTTC
TRBV6-5	.	TRBJ1-1	.	CASSYRGNTEAFF	TGTGCCAGCAGTTACCGGGGGAACACTGAAGCTTTCTTT
TRBV3-1/TRBV3-2	.	TRBJ2-7	.	CASSLGQGPSYEQYF	TGTGCCAGCAGCTTGGGGCAGGGTCCCTCCTACGAGCAGTACTTC
TRBV28	.	TRBJ1-3	TRBD1	CASNFPGQGAYGNTIYF	TGTGCCAGCAACTTCCCCGGACAGGGGGCATACGGAAACACCATATATTTT
TRBV24-1	.	TRBJ2-1	TRBD2	CATTAGAGAYNEQFF	TGTGCCACCACCGCAGGAGCGGGGGCATACAATGAGCAGTTCTTC
TRBV7-3	once	TRBJ2-1	TRBD1	CASSPGQGTYNEQFF	TGTGCCAGCAGCCCGGGACAGGGTACTTACAATGAGCAGTTCTTC
TRBV19	.	TRBJ2-2	.	CASSIGQGLAGELFF	TGTGCCAGTAGTATAGGGCAGGGGTTGGCCGGGGAGCTGTTTTTT
TRBV5-5	.	TRBJ2-1	TRBD1	CASSLGTGLGNYNEQFF	TGTGCCAGCAGCTTGGGGACAGGGTTGGGGAACTACAATGAGCAGTTCTTC
TRBV7-8	.	TRBJ1-5	.	CASSFSPGYQPQHF	TGTGCCAGCAGCTTCTCTCCAGGGTATCAGCCCCAGCATTTT
TRBV5-1	.	TRBJ1-2	TRBD1	CASSRLDRDYGYTF	TGCGCCAGCAGTCGACTCGACAGGGACTATGGCTACACCTTC
TRBV7-8	.	TRBJ1-3	.	CASSPAGRDPGDGNTIYF	TGTGCCAGCAGCCCCGCGGGGAGGGACCCCGGGGATGGAAACACCATATATTTT
TRBV6-4	.	TRBJ2-5	TRBD2	CATPQRGFETQYF	TGTGCCACCCCTCAGCGGGGGTTCGAGACCCAGTACTTC
TRBV7-2	.	TRBJ2-4	TRBD2	CASSFGTSGGASNIQYF	TGTGCCAGCAGCTTTGGGACTAGCGGGGGGGCCAGCAACATTCAGTACTTC
TRBV21-1	.	TRBJ1-1	.	CASSKALSREGMNTEAFF	TGTGCCAGCAGCAAAGCGCTTTCCAGGGAGGGAATGAACACTGAAGCTTTCTTT
TRBV20-1	.	TRBJ2-2	TRBD2	CSASMSSGGNTGELFF	TGCAGTGCTAGTATGTCAAGCGGGGGGAACACCGGGGAGCTGTTTTTT
TRBV7-9	.	TRBJ1-3	.	CASSPQWGPGNTIYF	TGTGCCAGCAGCCCACAATGGGGGCCTGGAAACACCATATATTTT
TRBV5-1	.	TRBJ2-5	.	CASSSAHWDGGGETQYF	TGCGCCAGCAGCTCGGCCCATTGGGATGGGGGAGGAGAGACCCAGTACTTC
TRBV9	once	TRBJ2-1	TRBD1	CASSPTGQGVYNEQFF	TGTGCCAGCAGCCCAACGGGACAGGGGGTGTATAATGAGCAGTTCTTC
TRBV7-8	.	TRBJ2-5	TRBD2	CASSSSSGGEETQYF	TGTGCCAGCAGCTCAAGTAGCGGGGGGGAAGAGACCCAGTACTTC
TRBV5-4	once	TRBJ2-2	.	CASSLGLGQSTGELFF	TGTGCCAGCAGCTTGGGTCTCGGACAGTCCACCGGGGAGCTGTTTTTT
TRBV11-2	.	TRBJ2-3	TRBD2	CASSGPGLAGASRTDTQYF	TGTGCCAGCTCCGGGCCAGGACTAGCGGGGGCTTCTCGTACAGATACGCAGTATTTT
TRBV7-2	.	TRBJ1-3	.	CASSLGAGNTIYF	TGTGCCAGCAGCTTGGGGGCGGGAAACACCATATATTTT
TRBV7-3	.	TRBJ2-7	TRBD1	CASSLYLTGGEQYF	TGTGCCAGCAGCCTTTATTTGACAGGGGGCGAGCAGTACTTC
TRBV19	.	TRBJ1-1	TRBD1	CASSIWGQGANTEAFF	TGTGCCAGTAGTATTTGGGGACAGGGGGCGAACACTGAAGCTTTCTTT
TRBV5-4	few	TRBJ2-7	TRBD2	CASSFNGGASYEQYF	TGTGCCAGCAGCTTCAACGGGGGGGCGAGCTACGAGCAGTACTTC
TRBV28	.	TRBJ1-2	.	CASSSGTFYGYTF	TGTGCCAGCAGCTCCGGGACATTCTATGGCTACACCTTC
TRBV3-1/TRBV3-2	.	TRBJ1-2	TRBD1	CASSLGTAANYGYTF	TGTGCCAGCAGCCTTGGGACAGCAGCTAACTATGGCTACACCTTC
TRBV6-5	once	TRBJ2-1	TRBD2	CASSLSGSSYNEQFF	TGTGCCAGCAGTCTTAGCGGGAGCTCCTACAATGAGCAGTTCTTC
TRBV15	.	TRBJ2-2	TRBD2	CATSRTLGRGGTGELFF	TGTGCCACCAGCAGAACCCTAGGGCGGGGGGGCACCGGGGAGCTGTTTTTT
TRBV2	.	TRBJ2-5	TRBD2	CASRHLGLAGGRETQYF	TGTGCCAGCAGGCACCTCGGACTAGCGGGGGGGAGAGAGACCCAGTACTTC
TRBV18	.	TRBJ2-5	TRBD2	CASSPGLAQETQYF	TGTGCCAGCTCACCGGGACTAGCTCAAGAGACCCAGTACTTC
TRBV6-5	.	TRBJ1-2	TRBD1	CASRASGTGYGYTF	TGTGCCAGCAGGGCCTCCGGGACAGGCTATGGCTACACCTTC
TRBV28	once	TRBJ2-7	TRBD1	CASVSGQSLYEQYF	TGTGCCAGCGTATCGGGACAGAGTCTGTACGAGCAGTACTTC